One sample yielded the 14 T cell receptor beta chains listed below, sequenced in a study of radiotherapy plus CTLA-4 blockade in lung cancer. Repertoires were generated with immunoSEQ multiplex PCR, while TCRdb's copy carries only in-frame clones and drops some. In the table there are about 95,000 clones, 80% to 85% of which are singletons. Source: peripheral blood, taken from a patient treated with radiotherapy plus ipilimumab. The receptors were gathered from a human donor with non-small cell lung cancer who had a partial response to radiotherapy plus ipilimumab.

This clone was observed once. The chain joins TRBV18 to TRBJ2-7, with TRBD1 identical over 9 bases. This CDR3 is built from 14 residues. After removal of 2 bases from V and 2 bases from J, the junction contained 1 base not matched to a gene. Germline lookup yields CDR1 KGHSH and CDR2 LQKENI. The CDR3, as DNA: TGTGCCAGCTCACCAAGGACAGGGGCCTACGAGCAGTACTTC. It codes for CASSPRTGAYEQYF.

The CDR3 region has the DNA TGTGCCAGCTCACCGACTAGCGGGATCCCCGGGGAGCTGTTTTTT. It is translated as CASSPTSGIPGELFF. The chain links TRBV18 to TRBJ2-2; TRBD2 aligns across 11 bases. Trimming cost V 3 bases and J 6 bases; bases outside gene matches: 3. This CDR3 has 15 amino acids. Per germline, CDR1 KGHSH and CDR2 LQKENI.

The rearrangement links TRBV28 to TRBJ1-2; 10 bases match TRBD1. V lost 3 bases and J lost 3; bases outside the gene matches: 7. Germline lookup yields CDR1 MDHEN and CDR2 SYDVKM. This CDR3 region has 16 residues. The CDR3 loop is CASSFRGTGADYGYTF. DNA of the CDR3: TGTGCCAGCAGTTTTAGGGGGACAGGGGCTGACTATGGCTACACCTTC.

CDR3 bases: TGCGCCAGCAGCCCGGGACTAGCGGTTAGCACAGATACGCAGTATTTT. Translation gives CASSPGLAVSTDTQYF. The chain recombines TRBV5-1 with TRBJ2-3; 11 nucleotides line up with TRBD2. V dropped 4 bases and J dropped 0; count of bases not matched to a gene: 4. This CDR3 has 16 amino acids. Per germline, CDR1 SGHRS and CDR2 YFSETQ.

The CDR3 region has the DNA TGCGCCAGCAGCTTCAGGAGGGGGCAGTACACAGATACGCAGTATTTT. Its protein is CASSFRRGQYTDTQYF. V and J are TRBV5-1 and TRBJ2-3; TRBD1 might be the D (7 bases). The CDR3 is 16 residues long. Germline lookup yields CDR1 SGHRS and CDR2 YFSETQ. V lost 2 bases to trimming and J lost 2 bases, with 15 bases between them.

The rearrangement joins TRBV6-1 to TRBJ2-3; weak D call: TRBD2 (7 bases). The CDR3 loop spans 15 amino acids. Germline values: CDR1 MNHNS, CDR2 SASEGT. V lost 5 bases and J lost 0, with 12 bases in between. CDR3 coding DNA: TGTGCCAGCAGTTCACAGGGAGGGAGCACAGATACGCAGTATTTT. It translates to CASSSQGGSTDTQYF.

CDR3 DNA sequence: TGTGCCAGCAGTTTATCTGGGGGCGGGGGCATGAACACTGAAGCTTTCTTT. Translated: CASSLSGGGGMNTEAFF. The chain is built from TRBV28 and TRBJ1-1; tentatively, D is TRBD1 (6 bases). Trimming stripped 1 base from V and 0 bases from J, with 15 bases between. The CDR3 extends over 17 amino acids. From germline, CDR1 is MDHEN and CDR2 SYDVKM.

The chain recombines TRBV2 with TRBJ2-3; 7 bases fit TRBD2. V dropped 7 bases and J dropped 3; count of bases not matched to a gene: 22. This CDR3 has 19 residues. Germline values: CDR1 SNHLY, CDR2 FYNNEI. This chain's CDR3 is CASKTRGVAPEVGTDTQYF. The CDR3 DNA reads as TGTGCCAGCAAAACTCGGGGGGTAGCCCCGGAGGTAGGAACAGATACGCAGTATTTT.

The chain has TRBV6-6 and TRBJ1-2; D gene uncertain. The V and J ends lost 5 bases and 5 bases respectively, with 9 bases between them. Looked up from germline, CDR1 is MNHNY and CDR2 is SVGAGI (reference sequence). This CDR3 region has 12 residues. CDR3 in DNA: TGTGCCAGCAGTCCGGACTTGTATGGCTACACCTTC. This gives the protein CASSPDLYGYTF.

The chain is built from TRBV2 and TRBJ2-2, with 8 bases matching TRBD2. Germline V gene data show CDR1 as SNHLY and CDR2 as FYNNEI. J gave up 0 bases and V 4 bases, and 4 bases lay outside the gene matches. This CDR3 comprises 16 residues. The CDR3 here is CASSGLAGTNTGELFF. The DNA of the CDR3 is TGTGCCAGCAGTGGTTTAGCGGGAACGAACACCGGGGAGCTGTTTTTT.

This clone was seen a single time. The rearrangement joins TRBV6-4 to TRBJ2-7; D is uncertain. This CDR3 is built from 14 residues. The V gene's germline CDR1 is MRHNA and CDR2 SNTAGT. Trimming took off 4 bases at V and 2 bases at J, with 12 bases between the two ends. The DNA of the CDR3 is TGTGCCAGCAGTGTGGAGAGAAGTGCCTACGAGCAGTACTTC. It yields the protein CASSVERSAYEQYF.

This clone was counted a few times. The chain recombines TRBV6-1 with TRBJ1-2; D is ambiguous. Trimming pared 0 bases from V and 2 bases from J, leaving 10 bases between. The CDR3 covers 15 residues. Looked up from germline, CDR1 is MNHNS and CDR2 is SASEGT. CDR3 loop: CASSEAGSGNYGYTF. The CDR3, as DNA: TGTGCCAGCAGTGAAGCCGGCAGCGGAAACTATGGCTACACCTTC.

This clone was observed a single time. The chain recombines TRBV19 with TRBJ1-1; D is unclear. Trimming took 1 base from V and 8 from J, leaving 14 bases between them. Germline CDR1 reads LNHDA; CDR2 reads SQIVND (reference sequence). CDR3 length equals 14 residues. The CDR3 DNA follows: TGTGCCAGTAGTATAGGGACCGTTTCGGGAGAAGCTTTCTTT. Its translation is CASSIGTVSGEAFF.

The rearrangement links TRBV11-2 to TRBJ2-2; TRBD1 might be the D (6 bases). Germline V gives CDR1 SGHAT, CDR2 FQNNGV. This CDR3 has 17 amino acids. V lost 0 bases and J 1 base, leaving 12 bases between the germline ends. Written as DNA, the CDR3 is TGTGCCAGCAGCTTAGATCCAGGGGCTCTGAACACCGGGGAGCTGTTTTTT. Its translation: CASSLDPGALNTGELFF.